This TCR beta chain was retrieved from a study of shared clonotypes between healthy human individuals. Findings and limits, study-wide: Expectations were that clonotype sharing among donors would be affected by sequencing depth.

Sequencing was at deep level. Method: immunoSEQ multiplex PCR; TCRdb's copy keeps in-frame clones and lacks some. Of about 2.2 million clones listed, 80% to 95% are singletons. In the naive CD8 group, cells lacked CD45RO and were positively selected for CCR7, so terminally differentiated effector memory CD45RA+ cells were left out. Germline CDR1 MNHEY, CDR2 SMNVEV (reference sequence). Unmatched junction bases numbered 4, after V lost 1 base and J lost 5 bases. The CDR3 runs 14 residues. This clone was picked up one time. Antigen unknown. The chain recombines TRBV27 with TRBJ2-7, with 8 nucleotides matching TRBD1. The sample was naive CD8+ T cells from PBMCs. The TCR sequence derives from a man aged 18 to 30 in good health. Some clones in this sample may be carry-over from other donors' samples. The CDR3 DNA reads as TGTGCCAGCAGTTTATGGGACAGGACGGACGAGCAGTACTTC. Protein sequence: CASSLWDRTDEQYF.